This entry lists 9 T cell receptor beta chains sequenced from one sample in a study of OX40 agonist ivuxolimab in advanced cancers. Method: immunoSEQ multiplex PCR; TCRdb's copy keeps in-frame clones and lacks some. The table records about 75,000 clones, roughly 86% of them present only once. The material sequenced was CD4+ or CD8+ T cells sorted from blood, taken in a trial of the OX40 agonist ivuxolimab. The receptors originated from an adult with an advanced solid tumor such as melanoma, head and neck, liver or kidney cancer.

This rearrangement joins TRBV7-6 to TRBJ2-5; 7 bases are shared with TRBD2. The CDR3 runs 15 residues. The V and J ends lost 4 bases and 0 bases, in that order; junction bases with no gene match: 5. In germline, CDR1 is SGHVS, CDR2 FNYEAQ. The CDR3 DNA reads as TGTGCCAGCAGCTCTGGCGGGAGTAACCAAGAGACCCAGTACTTC. It specifies CASSSGGSNQETQYF.

CDR3: CASGLVAGGLSTDTQYF. The CDR3 DNA follows: TGTGCTAGTGGTTTAGTAGCGGGGGGGCTAAGCACAGATACGCAGTATTTT. The chain is built from TRBV12-5 and TRBJ2-3; 11 nucleotides agree with TRBD2. Trimming removed 3 bases from V and 0 bases from J; junction bases left unmatched: 5. This CDR3 is built from 17 residues. Per the germline V gene, CDR1 is LGHNT and CDR2 is FRNRAP.

The chain couples TRBV25-1 to TRBJ1-1, with no clear D. The CDR3 is made up of 14 amino acids. V lost 7 bases and J lost 1, with 13 bases in between. The germline V gene encodes CDR1 MGHDK and CDR2 SYGVNS. The CDR3 DNA reads TGTGCCAGCATAGGGATAGGTAAGAACACTGAAGCTTTCTTT. The encoded protein is CASIGIGKNTEAFF.

This clone was picked up one time. V gene TRBV5-8 combines with J gene TRBJ2-3; 7 nucleotides align to TRBD1. The CDR3 is 15 residues long. J lost 3 bases, V lost 3 bases, and 7 bases had no gene match. Germline lookup yields CDR1 SGHTS and CDR2 YDEGEE. The CDR3 region has the DNA TGTGCCAGCAGCTCACGACAGGGAAAGACAGATACGCAGTATTTT. Its protein product is CASSSRQGKTDTQYF.

The chain is built from TRBV6-1 and TRBJ2-3; D gene ambiguous. CDR3 length equals 13 residues. With 4 bases removed from V and 2 bases from J, the gap between germline ends came to 7 bases. The V gene's germline CDR1 is MNHNS and CDR2 SASEGT. Here the CDR3 reads CASSGVYTDTQYF. DNA of the CDR3: TGTGCCAGCAGTGGGGTCTACACAGATACGCAGTATTTT.

The CDR3 is CASSYGQGTANSPLHF. DNA of the CDR3: TGTGCCAGCAGTTACGGACAGGGAACGGCAAATTCACCCCTCCACTTT. The chain links TRBV6-5 to TRBJ1-6; TRBD1 matches at 8 bases. The CDR3 runs to 16 residues. Losses at the gene ends were 2 bases for V and 7 bases for J; bases not matched to a gene: 7. Germline loops: CDR1 MNHEY, CDR2 SVGAGI.

V gene TRBV6-5 combines with J gene TRBJ2-3; D is tentatively TRBD1 or TRBD2 (5 bases each). Trimming left V 7 bases short and J 6 bases short, with 8 bases between. Germline-derived CDR1 and CDR2 are MNHEY and SVGAGI. This CDR3 has 11 residues. Here the CDR3 reads CASTGTDTQYF. CDR3 nucleotides: TGTGCCAGCACGGGGACGGATACGCAGTATTTT.

The chain combines TRBV6-6 with TRBJ1-3; D uncertain. This CDR3 is 15 amino acids long. The V and J ends lost 1 base and 4 bases respectively, with 11 bases between them. Germline assignment: CDR1 MNHNY and CDR2 SVGAGI (reference sequence). CDR3 region: CASSYFGREGNTIYF. DNA for the CDR3: TGTGCCAGCAGTTACTTCGGTCGAGAGGGAAACACCATATATTTT.

This rearrangement joins TRBV6-1 to TRBJ2-7; 9 nucleotides align to TRBD2. This CDR3 region has 13 residues. Germline values: CDR1 MNHNS, CDR2 SASEGT. J was trimmed by 5 bases and V by 7 bases; bases with no gene match: 6. DNA of the CDR3: TGTGCCAGCAAGCGGGAGGCAACCCACGAGCAGTACTTC. Translated, it gives CASKREATHEQYF.